The T cell receptor beta chain under discussion was sequenced for a study of T-cell memory formation after mild COVID-19. Study-wide context: In these data, TCR clusters were largely donor specific. Study-level results: Clones contracting day 15 to 85 were balanced CD4/CD8; later expanders leaned CD4+. CD8+ contracting clones occupied EMRA, while CD4+ ones occupied mainly CM and EM.

Turning to this clonotype: The target antigen is unknown.

CDR1 SGHRS and CDR2 YFSETQ come from the germline V gene. Trimming cost V 0 bases and J 5 bases, with 5 bases left between them. This CDR3 spans 12 amino acids. From 5'RACE with constant-segment primers came TCR alpha and TCR beta cDNA libraries that carried sample barcodes and UMIs. TCRdb redid the calling of the 5' RACE reads with MiXCR, one entry per CDR3 protein. The repertoire holds around 250,000 distinct CDR3 sequences, with over 15% as singletons. This clonotype was obtained from a man aged 18 to 29 who had mild COVID-19 (a few samples of this study predate the infection). Cell type and time point are not known. V gene TRBV5-1 combines with J gene TRBJ1-2; D remains ambiguous. Sequenced: PBMCs or a T cell subset sorted from them (not recorded which). The DNA for the CDR3 is TGCGCCAGCAGCTTGGGGGAGTATGGCTACACCTTC. Protein: CASSLGEYGYTF.